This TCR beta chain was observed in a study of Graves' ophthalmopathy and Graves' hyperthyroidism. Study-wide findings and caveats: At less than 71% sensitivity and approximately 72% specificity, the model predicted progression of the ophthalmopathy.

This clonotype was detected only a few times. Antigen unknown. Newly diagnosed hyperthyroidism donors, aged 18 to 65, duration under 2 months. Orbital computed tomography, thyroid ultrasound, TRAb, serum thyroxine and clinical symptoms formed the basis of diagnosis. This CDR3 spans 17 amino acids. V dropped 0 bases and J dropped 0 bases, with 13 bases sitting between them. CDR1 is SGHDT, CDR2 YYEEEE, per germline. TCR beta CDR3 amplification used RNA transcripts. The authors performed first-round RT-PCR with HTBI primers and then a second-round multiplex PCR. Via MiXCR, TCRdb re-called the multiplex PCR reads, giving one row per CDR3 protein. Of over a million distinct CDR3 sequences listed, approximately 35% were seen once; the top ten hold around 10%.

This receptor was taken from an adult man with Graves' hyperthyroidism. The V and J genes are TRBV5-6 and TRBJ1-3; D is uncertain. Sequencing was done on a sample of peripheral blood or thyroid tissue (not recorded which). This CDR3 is CASSLEGKPISGNTIYF. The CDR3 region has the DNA TGTGCCAGCAGCTTGGAGGGAAAGCCCATCTCTGGAAACACCATATATTTT.